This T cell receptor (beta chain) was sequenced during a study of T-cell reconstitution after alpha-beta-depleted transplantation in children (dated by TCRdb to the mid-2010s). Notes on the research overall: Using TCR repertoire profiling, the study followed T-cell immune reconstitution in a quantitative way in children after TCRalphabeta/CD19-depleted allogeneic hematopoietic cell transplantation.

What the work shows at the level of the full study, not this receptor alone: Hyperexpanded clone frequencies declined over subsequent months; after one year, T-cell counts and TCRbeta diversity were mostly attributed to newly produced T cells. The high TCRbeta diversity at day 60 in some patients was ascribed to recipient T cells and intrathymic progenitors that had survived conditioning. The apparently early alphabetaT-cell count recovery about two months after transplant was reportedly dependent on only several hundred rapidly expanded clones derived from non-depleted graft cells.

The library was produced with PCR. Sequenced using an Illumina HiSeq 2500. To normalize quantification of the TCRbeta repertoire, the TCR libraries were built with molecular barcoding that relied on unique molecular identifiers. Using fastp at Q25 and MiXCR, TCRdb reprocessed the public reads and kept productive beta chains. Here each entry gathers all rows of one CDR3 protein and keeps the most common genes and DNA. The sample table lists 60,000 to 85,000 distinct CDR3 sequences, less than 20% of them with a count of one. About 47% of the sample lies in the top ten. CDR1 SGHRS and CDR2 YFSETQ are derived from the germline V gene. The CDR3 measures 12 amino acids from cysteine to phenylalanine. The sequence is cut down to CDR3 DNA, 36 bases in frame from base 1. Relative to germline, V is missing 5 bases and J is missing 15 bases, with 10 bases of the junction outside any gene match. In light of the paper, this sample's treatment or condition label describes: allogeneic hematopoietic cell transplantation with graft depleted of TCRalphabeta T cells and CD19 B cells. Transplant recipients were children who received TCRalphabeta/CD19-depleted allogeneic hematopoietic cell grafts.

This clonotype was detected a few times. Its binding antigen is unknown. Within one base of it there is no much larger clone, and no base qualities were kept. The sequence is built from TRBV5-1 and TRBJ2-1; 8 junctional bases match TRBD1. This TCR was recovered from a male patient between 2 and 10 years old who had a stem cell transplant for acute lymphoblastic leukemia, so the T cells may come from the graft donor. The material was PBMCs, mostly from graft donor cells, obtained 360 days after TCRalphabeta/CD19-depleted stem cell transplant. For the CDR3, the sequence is CASRINRDRPFF. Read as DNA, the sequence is TGCGCCAGCAGAATTAACCGGGACAGGCCGTTCTTC. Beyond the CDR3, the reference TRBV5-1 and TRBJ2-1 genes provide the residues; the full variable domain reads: KAGVTQTPRYLIKTRGQQVTLSCSPISGHRSVSWYQQTPGQGLQFLFEYFSETQRNKGNFPGRFSGRQFSNSRSEMNVSTLELGDSALYLCASRINRDRPFFGPGTRLTVL.